This TCR beta chain was observed in a study of spatial heterogeneity in lung cancer. TCRdb analysed the 5' RACE reads with MiXCR anew, one entry per CDR3 protein. The sample shows 15,000 to 20,000 distinct CDR3 sequences, around 7% of them seen only once. Time point specified: sample taken at primary tumor resection. The study sequenced unsorted whole RNA from tumor, nontumor lung or frozen PBMC. In its sample, this clonotype was seen many times. Antigen: not known. Notes on the study in general: Counts of expanded intratumoral alpha and beta TCRs tracked tumor mutation counts.

The sample consisted of lung tumor tissue, taken at surgery. This receptor was taken from a female donor with early-stage non-small cell lung cancer.

The CDR3 sequence is CSARDPRAGYEQYF. CDR3 nucleotides: TGCAGTGCTAGAGATCCCCGGGCGGGGTACGAGCAGTACTTC. J is TRBJ2-7 and V is TRBV20-1, with TRBD2 as a possible D gene (6 bases). The CDR3 loop spans 14 amino acids. V gave up 0 bases and J gave up 4 bases, with 13 bases separating them. Germline values: CDR1 DFQATT, CDR2 SNEGSKA (reference sequence).